This T cell receptor beta chain stems from a study of blood T cell repertoires in COVID-19 (TCRdb year 2020). Concerning the study at large: The collaborator samples originated in the United States, Italy and Spain and spanned the acute and convalescent phases of COVID-19. The prospective study material was composed of cDNA or gDNA derived from T cells, B-cell-depleted T cells, or PBMCs. Subjects who had been exposed to COVID-19, were actively infected with it, or had recovered from it provided the deeply sampled blood TCRbeta repertoires that made up the dataset. A freely available public database, intended as a resource for researchers studying the immune response to SARS-CoV-2, is where the repertoires were released. The samples were drawn from two sources: the first 160 participants of the ongoing ImmuneRACE study, and some 1,300 subjects contributed by 6 global collaborators. A de-identified subject ID, COVID-19 status, age in years and sex were almost always included in the sample metadata. Where available, HLA class I and class II types were taken from metadata supplied by the sample provider and were not determined by assay-based typing. Here is what the overall study found, with its caveats: How much clinical and demographic metadata was included differed by source and by participant, and the metadata was provided uncurated.

TCRbeta CDR3 regions were amplified from genomic DNA by means of the immunoSEQ Assay, a bias-controlled multiplex PCR. As for how the authors treated the data: Nucleated cell counts per sample were estimated from amplification of reference gene primers within the assay. To quantify the absolute abundance of each unique TCRbeta CDR3 rearrangement, sequence reads were collapsed and filtered. For each sample, productive Simpson clonality was calculated as the square root of Simpson's diversity index over productive rearrangements. TCRdb limited this immuneACCESS table to in-frame rearrangements with V and J called. A share of clones is missing; checked studies link under half to unresolved V genes, and the rest is unexplained. The D gene and trimming were derived from the DNA, and the V and J assignments and clone size from that table. Counted in this sample were approximately 400,000 clones; around 89% of them appeared once. Jointly, the top ten make up roughly 12% of the sample.

One collaborating source in Seattle enrolled patients while the patients were actively infected and followed the patients over time throughout the course of disease. The collaborating institutions used their own protocols to collect whole blood in K2EDTA tubes. For TCRbeta analysis, collaborator samples were shipped as frozen whole blood, as isolated PBMCs, or as DNA extracted from either sample type. CDR1 SGHDT and CDR2 YYEEEE were looked up in the germline V gene. Trimming removed 3 bases from V and 7 bases from J; the gene matches leave 3 bases unexplained. The CDR3 holds 12 amino acids from the cysteine to the phenylalanine. The DNA shown is the 36-base CDR3, in frame from base 1. On this clone itself: The antigen it binds to is not known. No quality values exist for individual bases; no much larger clone is one base distant.

This receptor was obtained from a woman in her 50s with COVID-19, enrolled during active disease. This chain joins TRBV5-6 to TRBJ1-2, and 7 bases in between align with TRBD1. The sequenced sample consisted of peripheral blood. The nucleotide sequence reads TGTGCCAGCAGCTATAACAGGGGTGGCTACACCTTC. This yields the protein CASSYNRGGYTF. Reference TRBV5-6 and TRBJ1-2 proteins supply the regions before and after the CDR3; the full variable domain is: DAGVTQSPTHLIKTRGQQVTLRCSPKSGHDTVSWYQQALGQGPQFIFQYYEEEERQRGNFPDRFSGHQFPNYSSELNVNALLLGDSALYLCASSYNRGGYTFGSGTRLTVV.